This TCR beta chain was recorded in a study of blood T cell repertoires in COVID-19. As for the study in general: Some COVID-19 samples were acute and others convalescent; all came from the United States, Italy and Spain. Sample material is recorded as cDNA or gDNA derived from T cells, B-cell-depleted T cells, or PBMCs.

CDR1 is SGDLS and CDR2 is YYNGEE in the germline V gene. Trimming removed 3 bases from V and 3 bases from J; junction bases left unmatched: 7. The CDR3 sequence is 15 residues long. Authors' data handling: Amplification of reference gene primers was used by the study to estimate nucleated cell counts. This table comes from immunoSEQ multiplex PCR, and its TCRdb copy is limited to in-frame clones, with some not included. Clonal size and the V and J genes are those of that table, whereas D and trimming came from the DNA. The sample includes approximately 90,000 clones, 60% to 80% of them seen just once.

Sequencing was done on a sample of peripheral blood. The gene calls are TRBV9 and TRBJ2-7, with 9 bases lining up with TRBD1. This receptor was obtained from an elderly woman with acute or convalescent COVID-19. CDR3 loop: CASSAFSGQGYEQYF. CDR3 coding DNA: TGTGCCAGCAGCGCATTTTCGGGACAGGGCTACGAGCAGTACTTC.